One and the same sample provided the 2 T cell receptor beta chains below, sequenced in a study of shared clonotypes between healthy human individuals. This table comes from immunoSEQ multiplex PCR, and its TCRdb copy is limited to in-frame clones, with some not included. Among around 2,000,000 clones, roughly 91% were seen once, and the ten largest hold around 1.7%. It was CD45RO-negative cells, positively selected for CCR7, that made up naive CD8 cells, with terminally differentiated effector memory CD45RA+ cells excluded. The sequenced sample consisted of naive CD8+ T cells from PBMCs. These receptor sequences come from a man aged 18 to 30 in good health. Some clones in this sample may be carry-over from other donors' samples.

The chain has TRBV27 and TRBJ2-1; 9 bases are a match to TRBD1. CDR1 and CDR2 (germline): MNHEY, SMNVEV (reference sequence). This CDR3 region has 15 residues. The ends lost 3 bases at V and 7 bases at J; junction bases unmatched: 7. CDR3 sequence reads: CASSFPGQGENEQFF. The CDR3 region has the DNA TGTGCCAGCAGTTTCCCGGGACAGGGAGAAAATGAGCAGTTCTTC.

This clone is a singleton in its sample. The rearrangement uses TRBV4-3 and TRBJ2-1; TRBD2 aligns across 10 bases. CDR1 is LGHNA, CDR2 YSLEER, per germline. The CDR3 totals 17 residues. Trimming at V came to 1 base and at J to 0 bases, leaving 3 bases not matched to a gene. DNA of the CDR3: TGCGCCAGCAGCCAAGGGAGCGGGAGGGACTCCTACAATGAGCAGTTCTTC. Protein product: CASSQGSGRDSYNEQFF.